This T cell receptor beta chain is drawn from a study of Graves' ophthalmopathy and Graves' hyperthyroidism. Amplification of TCR beta CDR3 regions used RNA transcripts. First-round RT-PCR used HTBI primers; second-round multiplex PCR followed. From the multiplex PCR reads, TCRdb called clonotypes with MiXCR, one entry per CDR3 protein. The sample yields 200,000 to 300,000 distinct CDR3 sequences, about 47% seen once. Patients were left out if they had other autoimmune diseases, uncontrolled infections, pregnancy or lactation. The V segment lost 5 bases and the J segment 4 bases; nucleotides outside the gene matches: 10. There are 14 residues in the CDR3. The germline gives CDR1 DFQATT, CDR2 SNEGSKA (reference sequence).

The chain uses TRBV20-1 and TRBJ1-1; 7 nucleotides match TRBD1. The sequencing input was peripheral blood. The receptor was isolated from an adult man with Graves' ophthalmopathy. The CDR3 protein is CSAPQDRESTEAFF. For the CDR3, the DNA is TGCAGTGCTCCTCAAGACAGGGAATCCACTGAAGCTTTCTTT.